The source of this TCR beta chain is a study of cytomegalovirus exposure and HLA in healthy donors. General study results and limits: In vitro testing confirmed a few CMV-associated chains as specific for CMV antigens. A later analysis reported that several of the most significant clusters appeared to be linked to common viral pathogens, among them Epstein-Barr virus.

As concerns this clone: Its target is unknown.

The CDR3 runs 15 residues. The trim removed 7 bases at V and 1 base at J, leaving 9 bases unmatched. Germline V gene lookup returns CDR1 SNHLY and CDR2 FYNNEI. Primers for the PCR totalled 60 Vbeta and 13 Jbeta. Clones were sequenced by immunoSEQ multiplex PCR, and TCRdb holds only the in-frame ones, with some missing. The sample lists about 150,000 clones, 60% to 80% occurring once. The sequence was collected from a male donor in good health and CMV-seronegative. This chain uses TRBV2 with TRBJ2-5; 7 bases fit TRBD2. Specimen: PBMCs. CDR3 sequence (DNA): TGTGCCAGCACTTTGGCGCGGGGGACCCAAGAGACCCAGTACTTC. Translating it yields CASTLARGTQETQYF.